This T cell receptor beta chain was captured by sequencing in a study of blood T cell repertoires in COVID-19. On the study more broadly: Samples representing acute and convalescent COVID-19 were sourced from the United States, Italy and Spain. Sample material is recorded as cDNA or gDNA derived from T cells, B-cell-depleted T cells, or PBMCs.

Germline values: CDR1 MGHRA, CDR2 YSYEKL. The CDR3 contains 16 residues. V shed 4 bases, J shed 5 bases, and the junction held 11 bases outside the gene matches. In the original workflow: Estimated nucleated cell counts came from reference gene primer amplification. Libraries were prepared by immunoSEQ multiplex PCR; TCRdb keeps only in-frame clonotypes and omits some of them. D and trimming were read from the DNA, whereas the V and J calls and clone size are those reported in that table. In the table there are 150,000 to 200,000 clones, around 80% of which are singletons. This sequence was found in a man in his sixties with active or convalescent COVID-19. The chain uses TRBV4-1 and TRBJ1-5, with TRBD1 matching 7 bases. The sample consisted of peripheral blood. In DNA form, the CDR3 reads TGCGCCAGCAGCCCCGAACCTGGACAGGAATATCAGCCCCAGCATTTT. This translates into CASSPEPGQEYQPQHF.